This T cell receptor (beta chain) was recovered during a study of regulatory T cells in long-lasting Graves disease. Study conclusions and caveats: No thyroid tissue was studied; the work used peripheral blood only. Those with persistent disease had in common more public clonotypes (fewer than 3,000) than new patients (around 910).

Time point indicated: persistent/refractory GD, antithyroid drugs over 5 years with positive TRAb. Extracted PBMC RNA gave rise to the TCR library. Patients of an endocrinology department in Xi'an, China, were included. A remark on this clonotype: Antigen specificity is unknown.

CDR1 and CDR2 (germline): MDHEN, SYDVKM. The CDR3 runs 14 residues. V was trimmed by 3 bases and J by 4 bases, leaving 11 bases between them. With iRepertoire HTBI primers and Arm-PCR of CDR3 regions, TCR beta libraries were built. Source study methods: Across the samples, identification revealed about 62 TRBV and more than twelve TRBJ segments. Each CDR3 protein gets one entry after TCRdb re-called the multiplex PCR reads with MiXCR. For this entry, the V and J calls and clone size follow TCRdb and not the study's own pipeline. The sample consists of about 430,000 distinct CDR3 sequences, roughly 21% of them appearing once.

This rearrangement joins TRBV28 to TRBJ2-3; a possible D gene is TRBD2 (6 bases). This receptor was identified in a female donor with Graves disease. The material sequenced was peripheral blood mononuclear cells (PBMCs), taken when the disease was refractory, from a patient treated with antithyroid drugs. CDR3 residues: CASSFGGKSDTQYF. The CDR3, as DNA: TGTGCCAGCAGTTTCGGCGGGAAGTCAGATACGCAGTATTTT.